Sequencing of this TCR beta chain was carried out in a study of cytomegalovirus exposure and HLA in healthy donors. Study-wide results and caveats: DRB1 showed the most TCR associations and HLA-C the fewest in a later analysis, as rates varied by HLA locus. The sole available immune exposure information was CMV serostatus. In an earlier analysis, productive rearrangement rates for most beta V segments clustered near 87% or 30%.

Concerning this clone itself: The antigen is not known.

Germline CDR1 reads MNHEY; CDR2 reads SVGAGI. V lost 5 bases and J 14 bases, leaving 16 bases between the germline ends. The CDR3 contains 13 residues. Primers for the PCR totalled 60 Vbeta and 13 Jbeta. Original methodology: An analysis that came later counted tens of millions of unique TCR beta chains, some 11 million shared. Produced via immunoSEQ multiplex PCR; TCRdb's table is partial and in-frame only. Clonal size and the V and J genes are those of that table, whereas D and trimming came from the DNA. The data hold approximately 140,000 clones, with over 70% observed a single time. The J gene is TRBJ1-6, the V gene TRBV6-5; possible D gene TRBD1, 5 bases. The sequence derives from a man in his late teens or twenties in good health and CMV-seronegative. The sample consisted of PBMCs. This CDR3 is CASSANWIGALHF. As DNA, the CDR3 is TGTGCCAGCAGTGCTAATTGGATAGGGGCCCTCCACTTT.